Listed here are 10 T cell receptor beta chains from one sample, sequenced in a study of CD8 T cells in ankylosing spondylitis listed by TCRdb under 2017. Libraries came from 5' RACE. Instrument used: Illumina HiSeq 2500. TCRdb took the public reads, trimmed them with fastp at Q25, ran MiXCR for clone calling and kept in-frame beta chains. Identical CDR3 proteins give one entry, which carries the most common genes and DNA. This sample comprises about 39,000 distinct CDR3 sequences, roughly 3.1% of them detected only once. Approximately 3% of the sample belongs to the ten largest clones. Material: blood, either unsorted or a sorted T cell fraction (not recorded which). These receptors all come from a male donor with ankylosing spondylitis or in good health (not recorded which).

This clonotype was counted ten times or more. The CDR3 region is CASSVAIGASTGELFF. The CDR3 DNA is TGTGCCAGCAGCGTAGCAATAGGGGCGTCCACCGGGGAGCTGTTTTTT. This rearrangement joins TRBV9 to TRBJ2-2; tentative D call: TRBD1 (5 bases). The V gene lost 0 bases and the J gene lost 4 bases, with 13 bases spanning the gap. Per the germline V gene, CDR1 is SGDLS and CDR2 is YYNGEE. The length of the CDR3 is 16 residues. Using reference TRBV9 and TRBJ2-2 for the parts outside the CDR3, the full variable domain is DSGVTQTPKHLITATGQRVTLRCSPRSGDLSVYWYQQSLDQGLQFLIQYYNGEERAKGNILERFSAQQFPDLHSELNLSSLELGDSALYFCASSVAIGASTGELFFGEGSRLTVL.

This clonotype was seen ten or more times. The chain recombines TRBV9 with TRBJ2-2; TRBD2 matches at 8 bases. CDR1 and CDR2 (germline): SGDLS, YYNGEE. The CDR3 is made up of 16 amino acids. The V gene end was trimmed by 0 bases and the J gene end by 0 bases; junction bases not matched to a gene: 1. Here the CDR3 reads CASSVGLAPNTGELFF. In nucleotides, the CDR3 is TGTGCCAGCAGCGTAGGACTAGCGCCGAACACCGGGGAGCTGTTTTTT.

This clonotype was observed many times. The rearrangement uses TRBV9 and TRBJ2-5; TRBD2 matches at 7 bases. The germline CDR1 and CDR2 sequences are SGDLS and YYNGEE. The J segment lost 5 bases and the V segment lost 0 bases, leaving 10 bases of the junction unmatched. CDR3 length equals 16 residues. CDR3 residues: CASSVAGRVTSETQYF. As DNA, the CDR3 is TGTGCCAGCAGCGTAGCGGGGAGGGTTACATCCGAGACCCAGTACTTC.

This clonotype was counted many times. V usage is TRBV9 and J usage is TRBJ2-5, with a possible D match to TRBD2 (6 bases). V dropped 3 bases and J dropped 5 bases, with 8 bases sitting between them. This CDR3 region has 12 residues. Germline assignment: CDR1 SGDLS and CDR2 YYNGEE. The chain's CDR3 is CASSGGGETQYF. The DNA for the CDR3 is TGTGCCAGCAGCGGTGGAGGGGAGACCCAGTACTTC.

There are many counts of this clonotype. The chain carries TRBV9 and TRBJ2-1, with TRBD2 as a possible D gene (6 bases). This CDR3 spans 14 amino acids. Trimming removed 0 bases at V and 2 bases at J, with 6 bases between. Germline CDR1 is SGDLS and CDR2 is YYNGEE. The CDR3 reads CASSVAGAYNEQFF. The CDR3 region has the DNA TGTGCCAGCAGCGTAGCGGGGGCCTACAATGAGCAGTTCTTC.

The table lists this clonotype with many counts. The chain joins TRBV9 to TRBJ2-3, with 7 bases that match TRBD1. The V gene's germline CDR1 is SGDLS and CDR2 YYNGEE. Trimming at V came to 2 bases and at J to 4 bases, leaving 1 base not matched to a gene. This CDR3 region has 13 residues. The DNA for the CDR3 is TGTGCCAGCAGCGTCGGGACAGCAGATACGCAGTATTTT. It yields the protein CASSVGTADTQYF.

This clonotype has at least ten counts. The chain carries TRBV9 and TRBJ2-2; the D gene is possibly TRBD1 (6 bases). The CDR3 extends over 16 amino acids. CDR1 and CDR2 from the germline V gene are SGDLS and YYNGEE. The V end was cut by 0 bases, the J end by 2 bases, with 11 bases between. The chain's CDR3 is CASSVGGRSNTGELFF. CDR3 in DNA: TGTGCCAGCAGCGTAGGGGGGCGTAGCAACACCGGGGAGCTGTTTTTT.

This clonotype was detected many times. The rearrangement joins TRBV9 to TRBJ2-6; D remains unclear. The germline CDR1 and CDR2 sequences are SGDLS and YYNGEE. Deletions cut 2 bases from V and 4 bases from J, with 7 bases between. This CDR3 comprises 14 residues. In nucleotides, the CDR3 is TGTGCCAGCAGCGTCTCATTCGGGGCCAACGTCCTGACTTTC. Translating it yields CASSVSFGANVLTF.

This clonotype was detected many times. The genes are TRBV9 and TRBJ1-5; D remains ambiguous. The length of the CDR3 is 15 residues. Germline V gene lookup returns CDR1 SGDLS and CDR2 YYNGEE. V lost 0 bases to trimming and J lost 1 base, with 8 bases between them. The CDR3: CASSVGGMSNQPQHF. The DNA of the CDR3 is TGTGCCAGCAGCGTAGGAGGGATGAGCAATCAGCCCCAGCATTTT.

This clonotype was found a few times. J is TRBJ2-3 and V is TRBV9; D is ambiguous. CDR1 is SGDLS, CDR2 YYNGEE, per germline. This CDR3 spans 12 amino acids. V gave up 3 bases and J gave up 2 bases, with 4 bases separating them. CDR3 sequence: CASSDNTDTQYF. The CDR3 coding sequence is TGTGCCAGCAGCGATAACACAGATACGCAGTATTTT.